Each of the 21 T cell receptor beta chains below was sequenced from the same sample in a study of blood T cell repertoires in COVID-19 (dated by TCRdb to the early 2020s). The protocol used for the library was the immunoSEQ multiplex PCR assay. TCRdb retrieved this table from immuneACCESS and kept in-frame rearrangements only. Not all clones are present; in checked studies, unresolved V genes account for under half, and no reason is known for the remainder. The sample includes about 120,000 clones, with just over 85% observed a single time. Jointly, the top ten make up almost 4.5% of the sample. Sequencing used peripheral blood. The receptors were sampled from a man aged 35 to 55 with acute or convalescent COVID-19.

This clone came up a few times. The CDR3 DNA reads as TGTGCCAGCAGCTTCTCAGGGGATAACAATGAGCAGTTCTTC. Amino acid sequence: CASSFSGDNNEQFF. The chain recombines TRBV9 with TRBJ2-1; weak D call: TRBD1 (6 bases). The CDR3 extends over 14 amino acids. V was pared by 4 bases and J by 5 bases, with 13 bases between. Germline loops: CDR1 SGDLS, CDR2 YYNGEE.

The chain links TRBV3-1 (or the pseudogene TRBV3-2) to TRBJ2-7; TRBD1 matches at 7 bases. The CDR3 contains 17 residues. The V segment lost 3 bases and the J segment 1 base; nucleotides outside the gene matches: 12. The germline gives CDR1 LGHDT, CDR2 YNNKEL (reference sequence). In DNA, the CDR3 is TGTGCCAGCAGCCAGAGGGCCCGGGACAGCGAATCCTACGAGCAGTACTTC. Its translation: CASSQRARDSESYEQYF.

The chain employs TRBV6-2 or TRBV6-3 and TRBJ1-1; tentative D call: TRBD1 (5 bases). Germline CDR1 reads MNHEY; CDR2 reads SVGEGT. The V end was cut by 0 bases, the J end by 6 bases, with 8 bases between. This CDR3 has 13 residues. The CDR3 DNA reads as TGTGCCAGCAGTTACTCCCGGGGGTCTGAAGCTTTCTTT. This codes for CASSYSRGSEAFF.

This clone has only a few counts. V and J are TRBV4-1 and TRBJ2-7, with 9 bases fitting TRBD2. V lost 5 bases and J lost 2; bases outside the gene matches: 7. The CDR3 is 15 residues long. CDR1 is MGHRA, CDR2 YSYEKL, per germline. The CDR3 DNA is TGCGCCAGCAGCTACCTTAGCGGGAGTGCCTACGAGCAGTACTTC. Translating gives CASSYLSGSAYEQYF.

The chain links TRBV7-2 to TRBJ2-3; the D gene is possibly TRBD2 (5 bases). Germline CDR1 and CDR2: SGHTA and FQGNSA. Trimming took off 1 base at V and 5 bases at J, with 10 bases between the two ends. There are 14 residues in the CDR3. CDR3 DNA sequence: TGTGCCAGCAGCTTAGGGACTCTAGGAGATACGCAGTATTTT. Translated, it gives CASSLGTLGDTQYF.

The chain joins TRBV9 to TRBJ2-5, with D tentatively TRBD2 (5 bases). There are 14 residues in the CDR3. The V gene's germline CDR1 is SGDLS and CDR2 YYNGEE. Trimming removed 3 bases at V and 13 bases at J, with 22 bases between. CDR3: CASSATYSPMDSYF. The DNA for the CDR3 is TGTGCCAGCAGCGCGACGTACTCCCCGATGGACTCGTACTTC.

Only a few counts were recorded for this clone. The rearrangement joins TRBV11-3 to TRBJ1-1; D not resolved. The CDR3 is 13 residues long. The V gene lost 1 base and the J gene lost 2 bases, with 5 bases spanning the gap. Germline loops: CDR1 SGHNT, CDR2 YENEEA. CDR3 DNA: TGTGCCAGCAGCTTAGCCTCCAACACTGAAGCTTTCTTT. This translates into CASSLASNTEAFF.

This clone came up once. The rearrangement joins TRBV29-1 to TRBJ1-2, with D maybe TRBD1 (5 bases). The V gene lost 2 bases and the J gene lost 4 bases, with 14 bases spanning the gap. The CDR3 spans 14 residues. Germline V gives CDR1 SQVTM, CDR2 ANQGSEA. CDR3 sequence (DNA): TGCAGCGTTGAACAGGGTCCCACTGGCTATGGCTACACCTTC. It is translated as CSVEQGPTGYGYTF.

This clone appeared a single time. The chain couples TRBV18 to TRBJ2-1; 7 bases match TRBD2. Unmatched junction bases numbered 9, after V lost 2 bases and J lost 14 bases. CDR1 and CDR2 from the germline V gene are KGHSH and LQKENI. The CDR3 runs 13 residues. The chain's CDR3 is CASSPGSGTGEFF. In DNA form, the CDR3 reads TGTGCCAGCTCACCAGGAAGCGGGACCGGAGAGTTCTTC.

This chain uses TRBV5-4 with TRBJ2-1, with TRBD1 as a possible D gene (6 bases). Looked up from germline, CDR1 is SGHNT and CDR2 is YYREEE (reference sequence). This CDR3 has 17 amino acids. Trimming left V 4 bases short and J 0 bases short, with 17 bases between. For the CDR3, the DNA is TGTGCCAGCAGCAGACCAGGACAGTCGAGCTCCTACAATGAGCAGTTCTTC. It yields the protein CASSRPGQSSSYNEQFF. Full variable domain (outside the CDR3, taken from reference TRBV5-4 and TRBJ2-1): ETGVTQSPTHLIKTRGQQVTLRCSSQSGHNTVSWYQQALGQGPQFIFQYYREEENGRGNFPPRFSGLQFPNYSSELNVNALELDDSALYLCASSRPGQSSSYNEQFFGPGTRLTVL.

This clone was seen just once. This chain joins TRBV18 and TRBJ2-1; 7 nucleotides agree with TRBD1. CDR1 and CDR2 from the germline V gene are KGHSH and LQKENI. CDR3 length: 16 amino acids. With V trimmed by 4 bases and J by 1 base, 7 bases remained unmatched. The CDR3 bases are TGTGCCAGCTCACGGGGACAGTCGAGTTCCTACAATGAGCAGTTCTTC. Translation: CASSRGQSSSYNEQFF.

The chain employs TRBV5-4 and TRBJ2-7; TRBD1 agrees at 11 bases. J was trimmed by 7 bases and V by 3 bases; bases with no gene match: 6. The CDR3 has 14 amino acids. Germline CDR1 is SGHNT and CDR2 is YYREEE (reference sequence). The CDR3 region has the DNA TGTGCCAGCAGCTCGGACAGGGGGCTAGAGGAGCAGTACTTC. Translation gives CASSSDRGLEEQYF.

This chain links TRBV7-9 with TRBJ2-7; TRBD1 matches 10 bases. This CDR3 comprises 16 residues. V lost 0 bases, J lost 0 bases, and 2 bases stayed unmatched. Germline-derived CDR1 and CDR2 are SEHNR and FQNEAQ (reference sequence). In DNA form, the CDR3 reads TGTGCCAGCAGCTTAGCCGGGACAGGGGCCTCCTACGAGCAGTACTTC. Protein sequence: CASSLAGTGASYEQYF.

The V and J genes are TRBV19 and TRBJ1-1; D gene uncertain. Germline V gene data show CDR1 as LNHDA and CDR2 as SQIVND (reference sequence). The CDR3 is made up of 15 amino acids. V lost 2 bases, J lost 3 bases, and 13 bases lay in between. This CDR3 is CASSIRPGGYTEAFF. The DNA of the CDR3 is TGTGCCAGTAGTATAAGGCCAGGTGGTTACACTGAAGCTTTCTTT.

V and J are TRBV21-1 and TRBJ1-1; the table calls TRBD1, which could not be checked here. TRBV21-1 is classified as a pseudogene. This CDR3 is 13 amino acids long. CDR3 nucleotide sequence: TGTGCCAGCCCCGGGACAGGGGGGTTGGGGGCTTTCTTT. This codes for CASPGTGGLGAFF.

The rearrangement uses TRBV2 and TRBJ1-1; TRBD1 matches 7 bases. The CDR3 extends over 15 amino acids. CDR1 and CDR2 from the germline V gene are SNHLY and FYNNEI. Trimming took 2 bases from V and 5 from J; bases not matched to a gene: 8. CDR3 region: CASSELGQGVTEAFF. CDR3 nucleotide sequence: TGTGCCAGCAGTGAACTAGGGCAGGGGGTGACTGAAGCTTTCTTT.

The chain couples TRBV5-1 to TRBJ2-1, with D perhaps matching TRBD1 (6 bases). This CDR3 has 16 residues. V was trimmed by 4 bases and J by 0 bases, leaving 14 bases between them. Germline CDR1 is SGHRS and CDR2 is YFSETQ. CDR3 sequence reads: CASSPPDRPSYNEQFF. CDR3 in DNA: TGCGCCAGCAGCCCCCCGGACAGACCCTCCTACAATGAGCAGTTCTTC.

Here the CDR3 reads CASSAGALGSPLHF. CDR3 sequence (DNA): TGTGCCAGCAGTGCTGGGGCCCTTGGTTCACCCCTCCACTTT. This sequence joins TRBV25-1 and TRBJ1-6; possibly TRBD1 for D (5 bases). This CDR3 has 14 residues. Per germline, CDR1 MGHDK and CDR2 SYGVNS. Trimming pared 4 bases from V and 9 bases from J, leaving 13 bases between.

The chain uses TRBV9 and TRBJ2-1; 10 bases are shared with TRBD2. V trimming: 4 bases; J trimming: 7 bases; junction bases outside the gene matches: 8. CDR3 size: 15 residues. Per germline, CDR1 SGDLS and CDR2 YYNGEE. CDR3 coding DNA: TGTGCCAGCAGCTTAGCGGGGGGCCGGTTGAATGAGCAGTTCTTC. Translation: CASSLAGGRLNEQFF.

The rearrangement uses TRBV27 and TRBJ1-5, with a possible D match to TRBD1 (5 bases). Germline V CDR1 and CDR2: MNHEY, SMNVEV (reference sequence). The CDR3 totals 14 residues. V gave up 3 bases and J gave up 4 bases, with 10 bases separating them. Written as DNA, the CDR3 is TGTGCCAGCAGTTTGGGGCAGTCAAATCAGCCCCAGCATTTT. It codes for CASSLGQSNQPQHF.

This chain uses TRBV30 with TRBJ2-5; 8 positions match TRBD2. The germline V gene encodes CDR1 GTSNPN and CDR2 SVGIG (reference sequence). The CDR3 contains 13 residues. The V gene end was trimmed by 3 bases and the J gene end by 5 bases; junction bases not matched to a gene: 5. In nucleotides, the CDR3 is TGTGCCTGGAGCTTAGCGGGACGGGAGACCCAGTACTTC. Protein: CAWSLAGRETQYF. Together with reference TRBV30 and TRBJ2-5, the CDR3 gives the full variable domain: SQTIHQWPATLVQPVGSPLSLECTVEGTSNPNLYWYRQAAGRGLQLLFYSVGIGQISSEVPQNLSASRPQDRQFILSSKKLLLSDSGFYLCAWSLAGRETQYFGPGTRLLVL.